This T cell receptor beta chain is drawn from a study of T cell clonotyping in hematopoietic cell transplantation. Notes on the study in general: Recipient TCR diversity dropped after transplant; expanded clonotypes rose from day 30 to 180.

With regard to this clone: Its specificity is unknown. Additional DNA sequences in this sample encode the identical CDR3.

The assay was immunoSEQ multiplex PCR, and TCRdb's table has in-frame clones only and misses some. The sample lists approximately 8,700 clones, roughly 84% occurring once. V lost 0 bases and J lost 7, with 13 bases in between. Germline CDR1 and CDR2: LGHNA and YSLEER. The CDR3 consists of 15 residues. Time point here: recipient sample about 28 days before transplant, after cytoreduction. The sequence was collected from a woman in her fifties or sixties with acute myeloid leukemia. Some clones in this sample may be carry-over from other donors' samples. V gene TRBV4-3 combines with J gene TRBJ1-5; a possible D gene is TRBD1 (5 bases). The material sequenced was peripheral blood mononuclear cells, taken before stem cell transplant. The CDR3 DNA sequence: TGCGCCAGCAGCCAAGAAGTCACAGGAACCCAGCCCCAGCATTTT. This gives the protein CASSQEVTGTQPQHF.